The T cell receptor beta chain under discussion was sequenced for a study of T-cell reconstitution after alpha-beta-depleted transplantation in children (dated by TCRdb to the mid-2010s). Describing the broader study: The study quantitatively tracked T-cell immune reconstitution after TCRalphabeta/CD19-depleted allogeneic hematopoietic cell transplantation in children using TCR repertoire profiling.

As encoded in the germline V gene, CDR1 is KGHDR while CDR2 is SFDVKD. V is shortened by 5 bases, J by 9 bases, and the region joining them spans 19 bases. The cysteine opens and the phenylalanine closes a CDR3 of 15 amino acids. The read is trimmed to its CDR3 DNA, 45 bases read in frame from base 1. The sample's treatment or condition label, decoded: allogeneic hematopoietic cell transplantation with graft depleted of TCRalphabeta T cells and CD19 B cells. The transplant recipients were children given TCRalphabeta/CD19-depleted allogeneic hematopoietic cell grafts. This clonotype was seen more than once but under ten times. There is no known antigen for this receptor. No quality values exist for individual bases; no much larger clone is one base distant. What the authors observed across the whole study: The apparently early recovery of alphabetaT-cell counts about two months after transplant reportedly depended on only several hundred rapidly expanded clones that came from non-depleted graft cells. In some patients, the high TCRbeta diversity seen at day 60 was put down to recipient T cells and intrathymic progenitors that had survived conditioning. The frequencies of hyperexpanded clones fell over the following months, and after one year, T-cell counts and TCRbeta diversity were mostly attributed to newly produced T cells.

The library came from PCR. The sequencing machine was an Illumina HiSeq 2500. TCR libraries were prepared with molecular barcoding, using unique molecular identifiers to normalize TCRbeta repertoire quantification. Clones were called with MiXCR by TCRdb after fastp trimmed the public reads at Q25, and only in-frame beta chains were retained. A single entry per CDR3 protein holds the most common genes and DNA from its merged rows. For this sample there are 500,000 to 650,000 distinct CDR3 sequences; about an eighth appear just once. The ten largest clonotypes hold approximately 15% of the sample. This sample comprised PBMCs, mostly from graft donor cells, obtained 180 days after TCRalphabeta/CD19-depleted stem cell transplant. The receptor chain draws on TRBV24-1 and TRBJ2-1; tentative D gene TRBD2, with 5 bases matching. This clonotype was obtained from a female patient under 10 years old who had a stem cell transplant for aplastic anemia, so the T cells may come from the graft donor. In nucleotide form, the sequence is TGTGCCACCAGTGGTACGGGATACCGACGAACTGAGCAGTTCTTC. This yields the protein CATSGTGYRRTEQFF.